This T cell receptor (beta chain) originates from a study of cytomegalovirus exposure and HLA in healthy donors. About the research overall: An early release of data contained approximately 85 million unique TCRs, which came from HLA-typed donors.

Turning to this clone: Its antigen is not known.

This CDR3 is 19 amino acids long. CDR1 is SEHNR and CDR2 is FQNEAQ in the germline V gene (reference sequence). V shed 2 bases, J shed 4 bases, and the junction held 9 bases outside the gene matches. Amplification used 60 Vbeta primers and 13 Jbeta primers. The protocol was immunoSEQ multiplex PCR, while the TCRdb copy is restricted to in-frame clones and leaves out a portion. The top ten clones hold 1.6% of a sample with fewer than 140,000 clones, around four fifths of them seen once. Study results and caveats: Among TCR beta chains of equal frequency, HLA-associated ones were more clonally expanded in a later analysis.

The V gene is TRBV7-9, the J gene TRBJ2-3; 16 bases map to TRBD2. The sequencing input was PBMCs. The receptor was derived from a man aged 50 to 60 in good health and CMV-seronegative. The CDR3 spells CASSLMGLAGGPVADTQYF. The CDR3 DNA reads TGTGCCAGCAGCTTAATGGGACTAGCGGGGGGGCCGGTCGCAGATACGCAGTATTTT.